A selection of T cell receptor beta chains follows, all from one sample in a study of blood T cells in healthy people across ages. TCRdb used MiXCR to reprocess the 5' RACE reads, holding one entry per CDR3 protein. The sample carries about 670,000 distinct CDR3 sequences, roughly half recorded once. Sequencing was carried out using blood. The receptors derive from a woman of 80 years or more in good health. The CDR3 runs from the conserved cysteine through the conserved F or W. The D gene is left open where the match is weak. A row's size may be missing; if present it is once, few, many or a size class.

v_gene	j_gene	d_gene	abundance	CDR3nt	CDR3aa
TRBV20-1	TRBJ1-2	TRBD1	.	TGCAGTGCTACCGGGACAGGGCTTGGGAGCTACACCTTC	CSATGTGLGSYTF
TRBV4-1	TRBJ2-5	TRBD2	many	TGCGCCAGCAGCCAAGAAACACTAGCGGCCCTCCAAGAGACCCAGTACTTC	CASSQETLAALQETQYF
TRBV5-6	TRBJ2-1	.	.	TGTGCCAGCAGCTTGGGGGTCCCGGGGAAGTTTTGGCAGTTCTTC	CASSLGVPGKFWQFF
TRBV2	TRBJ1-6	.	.	TGTGCCAGCATAAGTCGGAATAATTCACCCCTCCACTTT	CASISRNNSPLHF
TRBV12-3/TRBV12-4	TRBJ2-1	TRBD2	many	TGTGCCAGCAGTTTAGGGTCTAGCGGGGGGACCGAGCAGTTCTTC	CASSLGSSGGTEQFF
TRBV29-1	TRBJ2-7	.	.	TGCAGCGTTGTTGGGTTGGAGTTCTACGAGCAGTACTTC	CSVVGLEFYEQYF
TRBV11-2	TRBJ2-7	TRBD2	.	TGTGCCAGCAGCTTAGGTCCCAGGACTAGCTTCTACGAGCAGTACTTC	CASSLGPRTSFYEQYF
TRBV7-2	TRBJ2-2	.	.	TGTGCCAGCAGCCCTTACGGGAACGGGGGTTTAGCCGGGGAGCTGTTTTTT	CASSPYGNGGLAGELFF
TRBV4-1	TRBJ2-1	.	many	TGCGCCAGCAGCCCCAGGGGAGGGGGTTACAATGAGCAGTTCTTC	CASSPRGGGYNEQFF
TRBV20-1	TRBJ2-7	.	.	TGCAGTGCCCCCCCCAGAAGGGGTCACTACGAGCAGTACTTC	CSAPPRRGHYEQYF
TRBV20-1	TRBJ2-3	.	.	TGCAGTGCCTATACGTACAGGGTTGTCGCAGATACGCAGTATTTT	CSAYTYRVVADTQYF
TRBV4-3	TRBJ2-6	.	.	TGCGCCAGCAGCCAAGATCAGGGTACCAACGTCCTGACTTTC	CASSQDQGTNVLTF
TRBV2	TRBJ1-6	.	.	TGTGCCAGCGGTGGGCACGGGAGCTCCTATAATTCACCCCTCCACTTT	CASGGHGSSYNSPLHF
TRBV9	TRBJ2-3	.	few	TGTGCCAGCAGCAATCCCCCTGCCACAGATACGCAGTATTTT	CASSNPPATDTQYF
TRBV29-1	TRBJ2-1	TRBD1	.	TGCAGCGTTGAGGGACAGGAGTCCTCCTACAATGAGCAGTTCTTC	CSVEGQESSYNEQFF
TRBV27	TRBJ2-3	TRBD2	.	TGTGCCAGCAATCTTGGGGGAGGGCCGTTGGATACGCAGTATTTT	CASNLGGGPLDTQYF
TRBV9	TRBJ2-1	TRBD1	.	TGTGCCAGCAGCGTAGCGGGACAGGGGCTTTACAATGAGCAGTTCTTC	CASSVAGQGLYNEQFF
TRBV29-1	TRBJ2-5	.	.	TGCAGCGTTGAGACAAATCAAGAGACCCAGTACTTC	CSVETNQETQYF
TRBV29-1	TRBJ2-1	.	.	TGCGGCGTTGAAGATAGCGGCGTGGGAGCCAGGAATGAGCAGTTCTTC	CGVEDSGVGARNEQFF
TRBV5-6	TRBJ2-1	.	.	TGTGCCAGCAGCTTGGTCGGGAAGAACTACAATGAGCAGTTCTTC	CASSLVGKNYNEQFF
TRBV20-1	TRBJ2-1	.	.	TGCAGTGCTAGAGATCGGAGTACACCCAGGGAGCAGTTCTTC	CSARDRSTPREQFF
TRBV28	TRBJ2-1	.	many	TGTGCCAGCTGCCCCCCTCCTTACAATGAGCAGTTCTTC	CASCPPPYNEQFF
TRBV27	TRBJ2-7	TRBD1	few	TGTGCCAGCTGGGGGACAGTGCCCTACGAGCAGTACTTC	CASWGTVPYEQYF